This TCR beta chain is from a study of blood T cell repertoires in COVID-19. For the study at large: Some COVID-19 samples were acute and others convalescent; all came from the United States, Italy and Spain. Nucleic acid was either cDNA or gDNA, and it came from T cells, B-cell-depleted T cells, or PBMCs.

CDR1 and CDR2 from the germline V gene are SGHRS and YFSETQ. The CDR3 runs to 13 residues. Trimming took 2 bases from V and 2 from J; bases not matched to a gene: 1. Per the study methods: Reference gene primers were amplified, and this amplification served to estimate nucleated cell counts. Profiling relied on immunoSEQ multiplex PCR, and the TCRdb table lists in-frame clones only, not all of them. D and trimming come from the DNA, and the V and J calls and clone size come from that table. The sample records approximately 200,000 clones, about four fifths being singletons. Followed longitudinally, the Seattle patients had been enrolled during active infection.

Material for sequencing was peripheral blood. V and J are TRBV5-1 and TRBJ2-7; 7 bases are shared with TRBD1. This TCR was recovered from a woman aged 40 to 50 with COVID-19, enrolled during active disease. CDR3 sequence reads: CASSFGTAYEQYF. The CDR3 DNA follows: TGCGCCAGCAGCTTTGGGACAGCCTACGAGCAGTACTTC.